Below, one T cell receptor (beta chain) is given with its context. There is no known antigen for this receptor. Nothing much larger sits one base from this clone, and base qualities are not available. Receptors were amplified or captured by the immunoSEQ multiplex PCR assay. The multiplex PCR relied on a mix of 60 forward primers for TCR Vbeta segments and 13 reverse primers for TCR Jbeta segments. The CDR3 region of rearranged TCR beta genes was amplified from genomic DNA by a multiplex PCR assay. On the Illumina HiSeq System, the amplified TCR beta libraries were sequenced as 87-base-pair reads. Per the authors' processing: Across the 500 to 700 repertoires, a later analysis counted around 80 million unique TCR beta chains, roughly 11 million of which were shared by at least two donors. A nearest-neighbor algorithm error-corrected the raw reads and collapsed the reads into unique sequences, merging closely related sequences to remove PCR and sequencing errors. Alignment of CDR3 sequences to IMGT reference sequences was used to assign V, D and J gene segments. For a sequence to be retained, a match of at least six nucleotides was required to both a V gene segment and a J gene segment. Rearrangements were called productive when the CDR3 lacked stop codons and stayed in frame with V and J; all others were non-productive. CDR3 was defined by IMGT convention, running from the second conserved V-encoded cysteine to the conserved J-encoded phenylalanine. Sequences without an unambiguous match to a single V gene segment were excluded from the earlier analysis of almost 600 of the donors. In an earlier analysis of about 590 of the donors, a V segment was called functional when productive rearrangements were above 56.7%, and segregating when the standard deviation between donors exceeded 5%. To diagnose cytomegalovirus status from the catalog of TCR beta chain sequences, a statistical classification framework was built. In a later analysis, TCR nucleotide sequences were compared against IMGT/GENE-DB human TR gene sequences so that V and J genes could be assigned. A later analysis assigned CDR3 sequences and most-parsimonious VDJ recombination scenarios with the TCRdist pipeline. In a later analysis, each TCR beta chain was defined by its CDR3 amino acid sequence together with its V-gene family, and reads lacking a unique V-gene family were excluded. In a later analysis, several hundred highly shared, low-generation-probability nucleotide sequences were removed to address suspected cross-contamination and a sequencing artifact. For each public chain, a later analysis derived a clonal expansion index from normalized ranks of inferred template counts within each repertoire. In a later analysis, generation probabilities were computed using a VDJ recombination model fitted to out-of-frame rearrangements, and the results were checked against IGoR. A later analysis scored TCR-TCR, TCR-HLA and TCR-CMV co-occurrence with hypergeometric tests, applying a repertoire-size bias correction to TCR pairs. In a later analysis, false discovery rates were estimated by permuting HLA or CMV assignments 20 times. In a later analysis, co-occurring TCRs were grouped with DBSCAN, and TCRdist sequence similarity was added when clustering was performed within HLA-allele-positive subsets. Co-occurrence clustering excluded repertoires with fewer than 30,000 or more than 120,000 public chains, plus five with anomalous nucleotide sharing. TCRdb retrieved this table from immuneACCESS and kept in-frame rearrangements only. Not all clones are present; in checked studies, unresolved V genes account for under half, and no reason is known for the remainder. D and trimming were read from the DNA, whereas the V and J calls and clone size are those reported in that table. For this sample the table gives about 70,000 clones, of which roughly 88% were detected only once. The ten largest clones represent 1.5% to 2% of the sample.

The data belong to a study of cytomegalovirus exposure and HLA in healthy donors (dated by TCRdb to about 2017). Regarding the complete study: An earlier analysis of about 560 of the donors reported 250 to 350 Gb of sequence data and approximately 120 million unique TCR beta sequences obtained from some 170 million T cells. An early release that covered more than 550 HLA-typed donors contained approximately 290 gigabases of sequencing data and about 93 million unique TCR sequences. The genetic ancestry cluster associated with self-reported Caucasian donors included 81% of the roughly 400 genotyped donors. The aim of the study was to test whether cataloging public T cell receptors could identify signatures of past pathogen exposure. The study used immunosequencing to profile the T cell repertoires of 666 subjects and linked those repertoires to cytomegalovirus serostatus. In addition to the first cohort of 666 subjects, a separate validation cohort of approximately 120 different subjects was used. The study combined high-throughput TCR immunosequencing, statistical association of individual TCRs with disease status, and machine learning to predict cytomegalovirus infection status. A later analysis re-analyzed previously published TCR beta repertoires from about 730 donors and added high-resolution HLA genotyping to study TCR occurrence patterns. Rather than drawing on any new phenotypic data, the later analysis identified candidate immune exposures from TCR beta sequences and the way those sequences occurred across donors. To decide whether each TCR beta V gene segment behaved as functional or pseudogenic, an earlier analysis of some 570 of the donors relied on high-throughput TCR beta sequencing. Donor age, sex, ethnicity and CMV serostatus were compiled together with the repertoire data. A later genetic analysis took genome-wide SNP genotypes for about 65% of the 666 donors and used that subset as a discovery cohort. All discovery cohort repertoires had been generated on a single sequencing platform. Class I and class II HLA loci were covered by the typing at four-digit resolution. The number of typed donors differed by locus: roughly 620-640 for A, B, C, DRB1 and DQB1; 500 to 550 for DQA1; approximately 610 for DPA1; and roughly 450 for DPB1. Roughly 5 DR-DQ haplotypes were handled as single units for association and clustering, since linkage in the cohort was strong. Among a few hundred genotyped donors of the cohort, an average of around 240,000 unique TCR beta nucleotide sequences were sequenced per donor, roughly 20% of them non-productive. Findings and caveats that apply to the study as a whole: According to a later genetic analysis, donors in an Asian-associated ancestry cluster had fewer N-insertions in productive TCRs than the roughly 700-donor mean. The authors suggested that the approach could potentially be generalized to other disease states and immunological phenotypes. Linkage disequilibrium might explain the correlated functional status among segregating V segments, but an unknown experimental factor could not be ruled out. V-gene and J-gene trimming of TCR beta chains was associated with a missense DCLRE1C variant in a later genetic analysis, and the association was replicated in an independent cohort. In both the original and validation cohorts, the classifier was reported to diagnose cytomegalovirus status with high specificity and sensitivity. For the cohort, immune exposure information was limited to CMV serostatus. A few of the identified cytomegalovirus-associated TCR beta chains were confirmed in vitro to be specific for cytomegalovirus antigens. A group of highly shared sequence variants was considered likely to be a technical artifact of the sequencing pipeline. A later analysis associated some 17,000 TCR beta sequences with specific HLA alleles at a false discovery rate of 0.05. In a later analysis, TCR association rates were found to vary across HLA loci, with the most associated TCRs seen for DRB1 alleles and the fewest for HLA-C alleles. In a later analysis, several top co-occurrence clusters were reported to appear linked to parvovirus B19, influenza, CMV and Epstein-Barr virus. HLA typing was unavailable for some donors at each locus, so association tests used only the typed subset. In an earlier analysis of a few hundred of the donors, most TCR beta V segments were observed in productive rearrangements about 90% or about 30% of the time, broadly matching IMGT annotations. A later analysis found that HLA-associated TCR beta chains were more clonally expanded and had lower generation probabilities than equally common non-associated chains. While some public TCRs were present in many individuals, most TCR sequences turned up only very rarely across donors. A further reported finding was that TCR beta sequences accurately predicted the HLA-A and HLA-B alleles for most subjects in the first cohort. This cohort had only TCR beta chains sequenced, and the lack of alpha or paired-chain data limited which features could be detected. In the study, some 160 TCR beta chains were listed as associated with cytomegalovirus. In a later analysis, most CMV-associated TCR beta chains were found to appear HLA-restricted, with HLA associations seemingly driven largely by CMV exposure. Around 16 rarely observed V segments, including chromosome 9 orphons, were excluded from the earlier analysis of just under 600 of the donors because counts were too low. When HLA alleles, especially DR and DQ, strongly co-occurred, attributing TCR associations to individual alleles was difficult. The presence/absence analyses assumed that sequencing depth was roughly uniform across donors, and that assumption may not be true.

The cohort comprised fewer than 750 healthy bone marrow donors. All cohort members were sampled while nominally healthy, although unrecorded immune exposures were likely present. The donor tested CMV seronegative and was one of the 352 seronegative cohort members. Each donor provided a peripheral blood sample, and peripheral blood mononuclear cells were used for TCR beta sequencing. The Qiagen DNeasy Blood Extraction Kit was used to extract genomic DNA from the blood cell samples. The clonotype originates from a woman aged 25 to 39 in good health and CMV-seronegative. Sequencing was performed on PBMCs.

Read as DNA, the sequence is TGTGCCAGCAGCTTAGCGCCAGGGGAAGAGACCCAGTACTTC. This translates into CASSLAPGEETQYF. The V and J segments used are TRBV7-9 and TRBJ2-5; the D gene is perhaps TRBD1, on 6 matching bases. At the junction V is shortened by 0 bases and J by 3 bases, with 8 bases in between. The cysteine opens and the phenylalanine closes a CDR3 of 14 amino acids. Only the CDR3 portion is preserved as DNA: 42 bases, with reading frame beginning at the first base. CDR1 SEHNR and CDR2 FQNEAQ are derived from the germline V gene (reference sequence).